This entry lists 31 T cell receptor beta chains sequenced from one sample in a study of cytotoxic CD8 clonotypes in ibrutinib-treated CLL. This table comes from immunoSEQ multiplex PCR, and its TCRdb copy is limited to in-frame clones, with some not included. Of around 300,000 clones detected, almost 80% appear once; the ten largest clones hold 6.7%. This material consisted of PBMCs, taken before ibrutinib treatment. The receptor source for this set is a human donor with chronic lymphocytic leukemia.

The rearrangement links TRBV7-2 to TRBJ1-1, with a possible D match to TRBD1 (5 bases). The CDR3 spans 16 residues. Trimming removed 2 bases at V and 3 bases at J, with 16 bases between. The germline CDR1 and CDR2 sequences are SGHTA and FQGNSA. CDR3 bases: TGTGCCAGCAGCTTATCTTTGGGGCAGGGAGACACTGAAGCTTTCTTT. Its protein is CASSLSLGQGDTEAFF.

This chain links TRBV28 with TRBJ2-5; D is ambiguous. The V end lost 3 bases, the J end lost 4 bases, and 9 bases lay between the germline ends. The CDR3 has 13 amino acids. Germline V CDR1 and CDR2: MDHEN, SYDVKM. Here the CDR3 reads CASSLGAPETQYF. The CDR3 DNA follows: TGTGCCAGCAGTTTGGGTGCACCAGAGACCCAGTACTTC.

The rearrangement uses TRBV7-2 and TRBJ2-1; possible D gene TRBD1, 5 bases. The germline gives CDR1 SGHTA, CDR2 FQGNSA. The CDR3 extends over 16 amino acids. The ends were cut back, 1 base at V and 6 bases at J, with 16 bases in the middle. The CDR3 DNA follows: TGTGCCAGCAGCTTAGTCCCCCACAGGTGGGTCAATGAGCAGTTCTTC. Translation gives CASSLVPHRWVNEQFF.

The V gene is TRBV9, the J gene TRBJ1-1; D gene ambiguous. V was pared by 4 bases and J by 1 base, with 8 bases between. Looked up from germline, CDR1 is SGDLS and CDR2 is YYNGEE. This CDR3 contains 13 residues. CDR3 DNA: TGTGCCAGCAGCCTTACCGAGAACACTGAAGCTTTCTTT. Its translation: CASSLTENTEAFF.

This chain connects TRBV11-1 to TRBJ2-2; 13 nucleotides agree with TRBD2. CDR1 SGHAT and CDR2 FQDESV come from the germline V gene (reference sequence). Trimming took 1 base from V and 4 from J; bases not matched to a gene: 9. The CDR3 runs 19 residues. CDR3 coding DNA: TGTGCCAGCAGCTTAGGTGGACTAGCGGGAGTAGGTGGCACCGGGGAGCTGTTTTTT. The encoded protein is CASSLGGLAGVGGTGELFF.

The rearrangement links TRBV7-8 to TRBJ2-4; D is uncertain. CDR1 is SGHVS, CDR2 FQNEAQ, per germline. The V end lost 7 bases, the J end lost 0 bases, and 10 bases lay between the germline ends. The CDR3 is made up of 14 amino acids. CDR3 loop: CASTPGIAKNIQYF. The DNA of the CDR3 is TGTGCCAGCACCCCTGGGATAGCCAAAAACATTCAGTACTTC.

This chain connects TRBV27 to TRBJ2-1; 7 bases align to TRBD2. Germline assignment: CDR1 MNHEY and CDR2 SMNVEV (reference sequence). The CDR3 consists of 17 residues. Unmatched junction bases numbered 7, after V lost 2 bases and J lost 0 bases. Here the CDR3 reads CASSLMWDYSSYNEQFF. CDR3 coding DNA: TGTGCCAGCAGTTTAATGTGGGACTACAGCTCCTACAATGAGCAGTTCTTC.

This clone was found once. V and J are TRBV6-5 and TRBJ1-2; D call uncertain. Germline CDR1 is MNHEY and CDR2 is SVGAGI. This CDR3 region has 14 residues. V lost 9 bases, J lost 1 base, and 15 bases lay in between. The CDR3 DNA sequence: TGTGCCAGTACGGTCCAAGACATTAACTATGGCTACACCTTC. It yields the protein CASTVQDINYGYTF.

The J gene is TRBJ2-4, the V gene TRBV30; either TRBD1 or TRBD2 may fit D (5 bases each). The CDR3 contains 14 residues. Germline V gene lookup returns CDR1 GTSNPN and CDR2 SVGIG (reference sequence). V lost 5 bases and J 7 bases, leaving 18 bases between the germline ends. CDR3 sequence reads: CAWSKSGAWNIQYF. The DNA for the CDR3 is TGTGCCTGGTCCAAGTCCGGGGCTTGGAACATTCAGTACTTC. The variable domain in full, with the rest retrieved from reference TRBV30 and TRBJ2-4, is SQTIHQWPATLVQPVGSPLSLECTVEGTSNPNLYWYRQAAGRGLQLLFYSVGIGQISSEVPQNLSASRPQDRQFILSSKKLLLSDSGFYLCAWSKSGAWNIQYFGAGTRLSVL.

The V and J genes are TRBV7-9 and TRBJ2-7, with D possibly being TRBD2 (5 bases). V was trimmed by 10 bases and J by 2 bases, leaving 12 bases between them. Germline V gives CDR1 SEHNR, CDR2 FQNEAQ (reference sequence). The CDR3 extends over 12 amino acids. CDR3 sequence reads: CATMGDPYEQYF. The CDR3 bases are TGTGCCACCATGGGAGACCCCTACGAGCAGTACTTC.

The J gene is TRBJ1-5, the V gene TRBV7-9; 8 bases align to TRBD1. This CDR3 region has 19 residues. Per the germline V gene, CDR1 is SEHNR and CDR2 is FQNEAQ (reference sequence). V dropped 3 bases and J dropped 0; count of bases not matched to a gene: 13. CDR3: CASSFDRGSSYYSNQPQHF. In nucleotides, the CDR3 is TGTGCCAGCAGCTTCGACAGGGGTTCGAGTTACTATAGCAATCAGCCCCAGCATTTT.

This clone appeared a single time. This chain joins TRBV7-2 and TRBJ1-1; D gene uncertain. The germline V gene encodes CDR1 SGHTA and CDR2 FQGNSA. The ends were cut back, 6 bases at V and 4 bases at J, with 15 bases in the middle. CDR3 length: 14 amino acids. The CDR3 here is CASRLYLSVTEAFF. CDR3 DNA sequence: TGTGCCAGCAGGCTATACCTCTCTGTCACTGAAGCTTTCTTT.

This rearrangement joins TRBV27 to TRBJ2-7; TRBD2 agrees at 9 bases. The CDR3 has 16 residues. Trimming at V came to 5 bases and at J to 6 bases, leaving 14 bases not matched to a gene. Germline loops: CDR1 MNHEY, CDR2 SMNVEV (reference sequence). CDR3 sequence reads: CASSAPRFSGSREQYF. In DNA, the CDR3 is TGTGCCAGCAGTGCCCCCCGGTTTAGCGGGAGTCGCGAGCAGTACTTC.

CDR3 protein: CASSQTSGGAYEQYF. In DNA, the CDR3 is TGTGCCAGCAGCCAAACATCGGGAGGGGCCTACGAGCAGTACTTC. The chain is built from TRBV4-2 and TRBJ2-7, with 8 bases aligning to TRBD2. The CDR3 has 15 residues. V trimming: 2 bases; J trimming: 2 bases; junction bases outside the gene matches: 5. Per the germline V gene, CDR1 is LGHNA and CDR2 is YNFKEQ.

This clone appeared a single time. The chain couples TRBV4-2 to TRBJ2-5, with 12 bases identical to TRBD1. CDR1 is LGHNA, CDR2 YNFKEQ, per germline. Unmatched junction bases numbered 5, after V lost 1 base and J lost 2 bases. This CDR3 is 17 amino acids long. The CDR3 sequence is CASSQGGTGGLQETQYF. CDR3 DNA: TGTGCCAGCAGCCAAGGGGGGACAGGGGGCCTACAAGAGACCCAGTACTTC.

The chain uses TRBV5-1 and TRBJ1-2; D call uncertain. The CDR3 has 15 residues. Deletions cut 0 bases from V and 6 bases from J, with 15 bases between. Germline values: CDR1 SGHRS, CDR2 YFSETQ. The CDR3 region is CASSLDGSRLNGYTF. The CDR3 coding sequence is TGCGCCAGCAGCTTGGATGGCAGCCGTTTGAATGGCTACACCTTC.

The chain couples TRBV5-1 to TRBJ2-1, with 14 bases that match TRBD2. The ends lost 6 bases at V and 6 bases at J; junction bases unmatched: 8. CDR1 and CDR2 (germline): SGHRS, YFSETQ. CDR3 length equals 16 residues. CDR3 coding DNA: TGCGCCAGCACCTCCGGGACTAGCGGGAGAAGCAATGAGCAGTTCTTC. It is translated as CASTSGTSGRSNEQFF.

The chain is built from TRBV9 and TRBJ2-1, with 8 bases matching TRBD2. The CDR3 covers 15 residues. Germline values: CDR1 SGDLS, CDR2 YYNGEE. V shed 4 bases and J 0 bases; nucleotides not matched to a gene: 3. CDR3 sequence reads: CASSTSGGSYNEQFF. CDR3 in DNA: TGTGCCAGCAGCACGAGCGGGGGCTCCTACAATGAGCAGTTCTTC.

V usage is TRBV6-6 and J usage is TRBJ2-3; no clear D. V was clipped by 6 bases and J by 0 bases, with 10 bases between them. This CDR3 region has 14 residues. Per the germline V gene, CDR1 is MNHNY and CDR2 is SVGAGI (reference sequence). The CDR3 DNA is TGTGCCAGCAGCCCTCTCACTAGCACAGATACGCAGTATTTT. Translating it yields CASSPLTSTDTQYF.

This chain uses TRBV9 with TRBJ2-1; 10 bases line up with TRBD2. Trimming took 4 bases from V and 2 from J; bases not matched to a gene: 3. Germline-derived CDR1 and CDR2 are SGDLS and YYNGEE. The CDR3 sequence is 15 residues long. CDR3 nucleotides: TGTGCCAGCAGCCTAAGCGGGGGGGCCTACAATGAGCAGTTCTTC. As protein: CASSLSGGAYNEQFF.

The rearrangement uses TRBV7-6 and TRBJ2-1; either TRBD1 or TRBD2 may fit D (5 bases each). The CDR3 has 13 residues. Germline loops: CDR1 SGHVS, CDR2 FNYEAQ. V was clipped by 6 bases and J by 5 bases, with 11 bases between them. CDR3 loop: CASSWDPDNEQFF. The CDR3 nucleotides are TGTGCCAGCAGTTGGGACCCTGACAATGAGCAGTTCTTC.

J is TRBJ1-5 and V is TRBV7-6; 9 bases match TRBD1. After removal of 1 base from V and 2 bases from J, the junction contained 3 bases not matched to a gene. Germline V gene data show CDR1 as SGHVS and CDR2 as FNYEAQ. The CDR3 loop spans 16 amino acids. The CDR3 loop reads CASSLGGQGGNQPQHF. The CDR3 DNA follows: TGTGCCAGCAGCTTAGGGGGACAGGGTGGCAATCAGCCCCAGCATTTT.

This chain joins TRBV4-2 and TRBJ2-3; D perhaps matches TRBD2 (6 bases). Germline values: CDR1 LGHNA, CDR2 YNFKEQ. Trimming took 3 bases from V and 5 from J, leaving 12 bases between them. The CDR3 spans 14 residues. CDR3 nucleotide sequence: TGTGCCAGCAGCCAGGTAGCGGCGGAAGATACGCAGTATTTT. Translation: CASSQVAAEDTQYF.

CDR3: CASSLDQETQYF. The CDR3 nucleotides read TGCGCCAGCAGCTTGGACCAAGAGACCCAGTACTTC. The chain combines TRBV5-1 with TRBJ2-5; D gene uncertain. The CDR3 runs to 12 residues. CDR1 SGHRS and CDR2 YFSETQ come from the germline V gene. Trimming shortened V by 0 bases and J by 0 bases, and 0 bases separated the two germline ends.

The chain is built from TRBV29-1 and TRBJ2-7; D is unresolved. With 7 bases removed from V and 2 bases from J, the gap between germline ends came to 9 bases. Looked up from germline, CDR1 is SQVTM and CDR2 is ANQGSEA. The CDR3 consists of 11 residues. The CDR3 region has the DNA TGCAGCGGGGTGGGGACCTACGAGCAGTACTTC. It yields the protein CSGVGTYEQYF.

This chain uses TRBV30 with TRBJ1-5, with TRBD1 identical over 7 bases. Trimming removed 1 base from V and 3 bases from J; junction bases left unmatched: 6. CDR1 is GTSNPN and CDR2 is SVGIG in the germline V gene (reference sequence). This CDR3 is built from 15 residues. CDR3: CAWSAHRGANQPQHF. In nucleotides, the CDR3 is TGTGCCTGGAGTGCCCACAGGGGCGCCAATCAGCCCCAGCATTTT.

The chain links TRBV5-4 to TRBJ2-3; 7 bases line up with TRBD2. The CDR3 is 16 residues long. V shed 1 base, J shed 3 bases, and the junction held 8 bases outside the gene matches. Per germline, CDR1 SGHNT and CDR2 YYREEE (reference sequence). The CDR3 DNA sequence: TGTGCCAGCAGCTTGCTAGGTGCGGGAGTTACAGATACGCAGTATTTT. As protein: CASSLLGAGVTDTQYF. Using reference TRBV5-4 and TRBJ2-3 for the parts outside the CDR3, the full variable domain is ETGVTQSPTHLIKTRGQQVTLRCSSQSGHNTVSWYQQALGQGPQFIFQYYREEENGRGNFPPRFSGLQFPNYSSELNVNALELDDSALYLCASSLLGAGVTDTQYFGPGTRLTVL.

CDR3 nucleotide sequence: TGTGCCAGCAGCGGCGGGACTAGCGGGAGTGGGGAGCAGTACTTC. Its protein is CASSGGTSGSGEQYF. The J gene is TRBJ2-7, the V gene TRBV9; TRBD2 aligns across 14 bases. The junction had 6 bases not matched to a gene; V was cut back by 3 bases and J by 7 bases. The CDR3 has 15 amino acids. Germline CDR1 and CDR2: SGDLS and YYNGEE.

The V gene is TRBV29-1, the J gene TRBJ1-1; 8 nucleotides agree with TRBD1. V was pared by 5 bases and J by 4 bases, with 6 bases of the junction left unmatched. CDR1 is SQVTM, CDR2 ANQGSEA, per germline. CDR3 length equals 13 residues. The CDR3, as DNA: TGCAGCGTTTATAGGACAGGGTTCACTGAAGCTTTCTTT. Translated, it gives CSVYRTGFTEAFF. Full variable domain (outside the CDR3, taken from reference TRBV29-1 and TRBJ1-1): SAVISQKPSRDICQRGTSLTIQCQVDSQVTMMFWYRQQPGQSLTLIATANQGSEATYESGFVIDKFPISRPNLTFSTLTVSNMSPEDSSIYLCSVYRTGFTEAFFGQGTRLTVV.

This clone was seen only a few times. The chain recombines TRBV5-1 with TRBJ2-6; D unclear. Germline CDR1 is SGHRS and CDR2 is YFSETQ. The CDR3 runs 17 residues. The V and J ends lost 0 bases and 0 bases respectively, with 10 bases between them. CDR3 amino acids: CASSLADWASGANVLTF. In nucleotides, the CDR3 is TGCGCCAGCAGCTTGGCCGACTGGGCCTCTGGGGCCAACGTCCTGACTTTC.

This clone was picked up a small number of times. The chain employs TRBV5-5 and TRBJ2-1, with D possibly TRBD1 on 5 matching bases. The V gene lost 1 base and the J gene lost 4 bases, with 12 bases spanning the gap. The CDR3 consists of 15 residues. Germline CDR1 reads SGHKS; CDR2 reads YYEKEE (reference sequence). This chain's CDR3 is CASSLRDSSYNEQFF. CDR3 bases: TGTGCCAGCAGCTTGCGAGACAGCTCGTACAATGAGCAGTTCTTC.